This is a list of T cell receptor beta chains from one sample in a study of regulatory T cells in long-lasting Graves disease. In TCRdb, the multiplex PCR reads were re-called with MiXCR into one record per CDR3 protein. The data contain around 460,000 distinct CDR3 sequences, approximately 23% of them seen just once; the ten biggest clones take up 10% to 15%. Source: peripheral blood mononuclear cells (PBMCs), taken when the disease was refractory, from a patient treated with antithyroid drugs. The receptor set was obtained from a female donor with Graves disease. CDR3s include the opening cysteine and the closing phenylalanine or tryptophan. Each record gives: D gene, V gene, J gene, clone size, CDR3 DNA, CDR3 protein. D genes are given only for firm matches. Size tells how often a clone was seen (once, few, many) or the class of an expanded clone, and some rows leave it out.

NA	TRBV29-1	TRBJ2-5	many	TGCAGCGTTGAATGGGGTACTCAACAAGAGACCCAGTACTTC	CSVEWGTQQETQYF
TRBD2	TRBV2	TRBJ2-5	many	TGTGCCAGCACAGCGGGGGGGAAACAAGGAGAGACCCAGTACTTC	CASTAGGKQGETQYF
TRBD1	TRBV4-3	TRBJ1-1	few	TGCGCCAGCAGCCAAGAACAGTTCGGACAGGGGAACACTGAAGCTTTCTTT	CASSQEQFGQGNTEAFF
NA	TRBV2	TRBJ1-3	many	TGTGCCAGCAGAGAGTTGTCGTCTGGAAACACCATATATTTT	CASRELSSGNTIYF
NA	TRBV19	TRBJ1-3	few	TGTGCCAGTAGTATTCGTGGACAGTTTATCTCTGGAAACACCATATATTTT	CASSIRGQFISGNTIYF
TRBD1	TRBV7-2	TRBJ1-2	many	TGTGCCAGCTTCTCCCTAGAGGGGGCCTATGGCTACACCTTC	CASFSLEGAYGYTF
NA	TRBV30	TRBJ2-5	NA	TGTGCCTGGAGTGTACGGCTGGGGGAGGCCCAGTACTTC	CAWSVRLGEAQYF
NA	TRBV7-2	TRBJ2-2	many	TGTGCCAGCAGCTCAGGTCTCGGCACCGGGGAGCTGTTTTTT	CASSSGLGTGELFF
TRBD2	TRBV3-1	TRBJ2-1	NA	TGTGCCAGCAGCGCCGGGACTAGCGGGAGTCGTAATGAGCAGTTCTTC	CASSAGTSGSRNEQFF
TRBD2	TRBV6-1	TRBJ2-7	many	TGTGCCAGCAGTGACGAGGGACTAGTAACCCACGAGCAGTACTTC	CASSDEGLVTHEQYF
NA	TRBV5-1	TRBJ1-1	many	TGTGCCAGCTCATCGCAGGGCTCTGAAGCTTTCTTT	CASSSQGSEAFF
NA	TRBV7-2	TRBJ1-2	many	TGTGCCAGCAGGCAGGGGTGGTATGGCTACACCTTC	CASRQGWYGYTF
NA	TRBV29-1	TRBJ1-2	few	TGCAGCGTTGAGGCAGATAATGGCTACACCTTC	CSVEADNGYTF
NA	TRBV27	TRBJ1-2	many	TGTGCCAGCAGTCCGACAGAGTTTAGTTATGGCTACACCTTC	CASSPTEFSYGYTF
NA	TRBV28	TRBJ2-2	few	TGTGCCAGCAGTTTAGGGGGGGCACTCGGGGAGCTGTTTTTT	CASSLGGALGELFF
NA	TRBV19	TRBJ1-1	NA	TGTGCCAGTAGTATAGATGGGGCAGGCCGGGCTTTCTTT	CASSIDGAGRAFF
NA	TRBV6-5	TRBJ2-7	many	TGTGCCAGCAGTTACTCCATGCAGGGATACGAGCAGTACTTC	CASSYSMQGYEQYF
NA	TRBV2	TRBJ1-1	many	TGTGCCAGCAGCGCCGGAAACACTGAAGCTTTCTTT	CASSAGNTEAFF
TRBD2	TRBV7-2	TRBJ2-7	many	TGTGCCAGCAGCCCCAGGACTAGCGCCACCTACGAGCAGTACTTC	CASSPRTSATYEQYF
TRBD1	TRBV15	TRBJ1-6	many	TGTGCCACCTCCCTTGGACAGGCTAATTCACCCCTCCACTTT	CATSLGQANSPLHF
TRBD1	TRBV6-1	TRBJ1-5	many	TGTGCCAGCAGCCCCAGGGGGCTCGATCAGCCCCAGCATTTT	CASSPRGLDQPQHF
NA	TRBV7-3	TRBJ2-2	NA	TGTGCCAGCAGCTTGGCTGGTCCCCGGTCCGAGCTGTTTTTT	CASSLAGPRSELFF
TRBD2	TRBV27	TRBJ2-5	many	TGTGCCAGCAGTGAAGCGGGGCGCCGGGAGACCCAGTACTTC	CASSEAGRRETQYF
TRBD1	TRBV28	TRBJ2-1	few	TGTGCCAGCAGTTTGAGGACAGGGGCCCTCAATGAGCAGTTCTTC	CASSLRTGALNEQFF
NA	TRBV9	TRBJ2-4	NA	TGTGCCAGCAGCGTAAAACCCGTCAAGGACATTCAGTACTTC	CASSVKPVKDIQYF
NA	TRBV6-2/TRBV6-3	TRBJ2-7	few	TGTGCCAGCAGTGAGGGAAGCCTTTACGAGCAGTACTTC	CASSEGSLYEQYF
NA	TRBV19	TRBJ2-2	NA	TGTGCCAGTAGTCAGCCAGTTGGGAACACCGGGGAGCTGTTTTTT	CASSQPVGNTGELFF
NA	TRBV7-2	TRBJ2-7	few	TGTGCCAGCAGCTTAGGCAACAGCCTTTTTGGCGAGCAGTACTTC	CASSLGNSLFGEQYF
NA	TRBV15	TRBJ1-5	few	TGTGCCACCAGCAGAGATTATTCAAATGTTGTCTTGGACCGGGCATATCAGCCCCAGCATTTT	CATSRDYSNVVLDRAYQPQHF
TRBD1	TRBV30	TRBJ1-4	NA	TGTGCCTGTGCGGGACAGGTTAATGAAAAACCGTTTTTT	CACAGQVNEKPFF
TRBD1	TRBV12-3/TRBV12-4	TRBJ1-6	many	TGTGCCAGCAGTTACGAGGGACAGGTACATTCACCCCTCCACTTT	CASSYEGQVHSPLHF
NA	TRBV19	TRBJ1-5	NA	TGTGCCAGTAGTATAGGGTTACAGGGCGTATGGAATCAGCCCCAGCATTTT	CASSIGLQGVWNQPQHF
NA	TRBV5-1	TRBJ2-7	few	TGCGCCAGCCCCCCGTGGAGGGACTACGAGCAGTACTTC	CASPPWRDYEQYF